This TCR beta chain is from a study of blood T cell repertoires in COVID-19 (dated by TCRdb to the early 2020s). The study in broad terms: Samples from collaborators originated in the United States, Italy and Spain and spanned both the acute and convalescent phases of COVID-19. The repertoires were made available in a free public database intended to serve as a resource for research on the immune response to SARS-CoV-2. The samples were drawn from the first 160 participants of the ongoing ImmuneRACE study and from about 1,200 subjects provided by 6 global collaborators. The prospective study material was composed of cDNA or gDNA derived from T cells, B-cell-depleted T cells, or PBMCs. The dataset comprised deeply sampled blood TCRbeta repertoires from subjects exposed to, actively infected with, or recovered from COVID-19. Where HLA class I and class II types were available, the types were taken from metadata supplied by the sample provider, not from assay-based typing. Nearly every sample came with metadata listing a de-identified subject ID, COVID-19 status, age in years and sex.

Enrolling through a virtual design, the prospective study's participants ranged in age from roughly 18 to 90 years and lived across 24 United States geographic areas. In the prospective study, participants were assigned to cohorts based on the clinical history participants reported in a screening survey and a study questionnaire. ImmuneRACE Cohort 3 recovered participants were defined by two consecutive negative NP/OP PCR tests, healthcare professional clearance, or symptom resolution. In the prospective study, mobile phlebotomists collected whole blood, serum and a nasopharyngeal or oropharyngeal swab from each participant. Additional blood draws and questionnaires over an approximately two-month period could optionally be provided by prospective study participants. Before DNA extraction, blood samples from the prospective study were shipped at room temperature or frozen. From the cysteine up to the phenylalanine, the CDR3 has a length of 15 residues. Only the CDR3 portion is preserved as DNA: 45 bases, with reading frame beginning at the first base. Trimming costs V 3 bases and J 0 bases, and their ends lie 9 bases apart. For CDR1 and CDR2, the germline V gene (reference sequence) lists LNHDA and SQIVND.

Results the study describes overall, beyond this receptor: The quantity of clinical and demographic metadata differed by source and by participant and was supplied without curation.

The immunoSEQ Assay, a bias-controlled multiplex PCR, was used to amplify TCRbeta CDR3 regions from genomic DNA. Processing in the source paper ran as follows. Nucleated cell counts per sample were estimated from amplification of reference gene primers within the assay. To quantify the absolute abundance of each unique TCRbeta CDR3 rearrangement, sequence reads were collapsed and filtered. For each sample, productive Simpson clonality was calculated as the square root of Simpson's diversity index across productive rearrangements. TCRdb carries this immuneACCESS record with in-frame sequences only. Its versions omit some clonotypes, under half of them owing to an unresolved V gene in the studies checked, with the rest unexplained. That table supplies the V and J calls and clone size; D and trimming were determined from the DNA. Across this sample there are roughly 500,000 clones, with 70% to 90% seen only once. The biggest ten clones account for 1.5% to 2% of the sample.

As regards this clone: It has no known antigen specificity. Base qualities are not provided; no much larger clone lies one nucleotide away.

This TCR derives from a woman aged 40 to 49 who had recovered from COVID-19. The chain was built from TRBV19 and TRBJ1-5; D gene: possibly TRBD1, on 5 matching bases. The sequenced material came from PBMCs or T cells enriched from blood (not recorded which). The bases are TGTGCCAGTAGTATGCAGGGCAATAGCAATCAGCCCCAGCATTTT. Its translation is CASSMQGNSNQPQHF.